The 2 T cell receptor beta chains reported below all come from one sample, sequenced in a study of metastatic and nonmetastatic thyroid tumors. MiXCR reprocessed the PCR reads for TCRdb. Of tens of thousands of clones in the sample, 10% to 11% were seen once. All patients reached thyroid surgery having received no treatment beforehand. Sequencing input: blood. The receptors derive from a female donor with papillary thyroid cancer or a benign thyroid nodule (not recorded which). Some clones in this sample may be carry-over from other donors' samples.

This clone was seen at least ten times. The V gene is TRBV30, the J gene TRBJ2-4, with D tentatively TRBD1 or TRBD2 (7 bases each). CDR1 and CDR2 (germline): GTSNPN, SVGIG (reference sequence). The CDR3 length is 15 residues. Between the trimmed V and J ends, which lost 2 bases and 7 bases, there was a span of 18 bases. The CDR3 loop reads CAWSLDREGGNIQYF. DNA for the CDR3: TGTGCCTGGAGTCTCGACAGGGAGGGAGGGAACATTCAGTACTTC.

This clone occurred a few times. Likely a read error: the CDR3 ends without its conserved phenylalanine or tryptophan. The DNA is left out, because the CDR3 cannot be placed on it with certainty; the CDR3 is given as TCRdb lists it. The V and J genes are TRBV28 and TRBJ2-7; no DNA check was done on the table's D call, TRBD1. Termini included, the CDR3 measures 14 amino acids. Germline assignment: CDR1 MDHEN and CDR2 SYDVKM. CDR3 region: CASSTSGHLYERYI.